A single sample gave rise to the 30 T cell receptor beta chains below, sequenced in a study of response to subunit inactivated influenza vaccine. TCRdb re-called the RT-PCR reads with MiXCR, one entry per CDR3 protein. The table records more than 550,000 distinct CDR3 sequences, about 10% of them present only once. These data also featured in a second study, about T cells expressing NK-cell markers. That study adds: Beta-chain TCR cDNA was generated via 5'RACE template switching with UMIs.

This specimen was PBMCs from blood, taken on the day of vaccination. The receptors stem from a man aged 50-59 years who received an inactivated influenza vaccine.

In this sample, this clonotype turned up a few times. This rearrangement joins TRBV20-1 to TRBJ2-3; weak D call: TRBD2 (6 bases). The CDR3 has 14 residues. The germline gives CDR1 DFQATT, CDR2 SNEGSKA (reference sequence). Trimming removed 6 bases at V and 7 bases at J, with 20 bases between. CDR3 loop: CSADGTEDWYTQYF. Written as DNA, the CDR3 is TGCAGTGCCGACGGGACTGAAGATTGGTATACGCAGTATTTT.

The V call is TRBV18, the J call TRBJ1-1; D is perhaps TRBD1 (5 bases). CDR1 and CDR2 (germline): KGHSH, LQKENI. CDR3 size: 14 residues. V lost 2 bases, J lost 4 bases, and 11 bases lay in between. In DNA form, the CDR3 reads TGTGCCAGCTCACCAGCTCAGGGCACCACTGAAGCTTTCTTT. Amino acid sequence: CASSPAQGTTEAFF.

The table lists this clonotype with a few counts. The V gene is TRBV7-6, the J gene TRBJ2-2; TRBD2 matches at 7 bases. J gave up 0 bases and V 6 bases, and 4 bases lay outside the gene matches. The CDR3 spans 15 residues. Germline CDR1 SGHVS, CDR2 FNYEAQ. CDR3 in DNA: TGTGCCAGCAGTCTAGCGGAAGCGAACACCGGGGAGCTGTTTTTT. Translating it yields CASSLAEANTGELFF.

The chain links TRBV19 to TRBJ1-1, with 8 bases lining up with TRBD1. Losses at the gene ends were 5 bases for V and 3 bases for J; bases not matched to a gene: 14. The CDR3 runs to 17 residues. CDR1 is LNHDA and CDR2 is SQIVND in the germline V gene (reference sequence). This CDR3 reads CASSDTLGQGVHTEAFF. For the CDR3, the DNA is TGTGCCAGTAGTGACACACTCGGACAGGGCGTCCACACTGAAGCTTTCTTT.

The chain is built from TRBV20-1 and TRBJ2-1, with 8 bases that match TRBD2. This CDR3 has 16 residues. Germline values: CDR1 DFQATT, CDR2 SNEGSKA (reference sequence). Trimming took 4 bases from V and 8 from J; bases not matched to a gene: 16. CDR3 bases: TGCAGTGCTATAACTCCAGGGCGGGGGGCTTCGGATGAGCAGTTCTTC. As protein: CSAITPGRGASDEQFF.

This clonotype appeared a few times. The rearrangement joins TRBV29-1 to TRBJ2-7; tentatively, D is TRBD1 or TRBD2 (6 bases each). The length of the CDR3 is 13 residues. Germline V gene lookup returns CDR1 SQVTM and CDR2 ANQGSEA. Trimming removed 7 bases from V and 2 bases from J, with 15 bases in between. The CDR3 reads CSAVFGGTYEQYF. The CDR3 region has the DNA TGCAGCGCCGTTTTCGGGGGCACCTACGAGCAGTACTTC.

The rearrangement uses TRBV29-1 and TRBJ2-1; 9 bases align to TRBD2. The junction had 4 bases not matched to a gene; V was cut back by 1 base and J by 3 bases. The CDR3 has 15 amino acids. Germline V lookup: CDR1 SQVTM, CDR2 ANQGSEA. The CDR3 here is CSVEGSGRNYNEQFF. Written as DNA, the CDR3 is TGCAGCGTTGAAGGGAGCGGGAGGAACTACAATGAGCAGTTCTTC.

The V and J genes are TRBV7-2 and TRBJ1-2; no reliable D call. The CDR3 has 13 residues. CDR1 is SGHTA and CDR2 is FQGNSA in the germline V gene. V was pared by 3 bases and J by 11 bases, with 16 bases between. The CDR3, as DNA: TGTGCCAGCAGCTTTTCCATGGAGGTTAAATACACCTTC. As protein: CASSFSMEVKYTF.

The V gene is TRBV29-1, the J gene TRBJ2-7; 9 nucleotides align to TRBD1. This CDR3 is built from 13 residues. The germline CDR1 and CDR2 sequences are SQVTM and ANQGSEA. V gave up 4 bases and J gave up 7 bases; unmatched junction bases: 8. CDR3 in DNA: TGCAGCGTTGGAAGGGGACAGGGTGAGGAGCAGTACTTC. Its protein product is CSVGRGQGEEQYF.

This clonotype was observed a few times. This chain joins TRBV29-1 and TRBJ2-1, with D unclear. Between the trimmed V and J ends, which lost 4 bases and 4 bases, there was a span of 11 bases. The length of the CDR3 is 13 residues. Germline CDR1 reads SQVTM; CDR2 reads ANQGSEA. The CDR3 nucleotides are TGCAGCGTTGCGGAACCGAATTACAATGAGCAGTTCTTC. Translating it yields CSVAEPNYNEQFF.

The J gene is TRBJ2-6, the V gene TRBV6-2 or TRBV6-3, with D maybe TRBD1 (7 bases). Trimming took off 7 bases at V and 12 bases at J, with 19 bases between the two ends. Germline V gene sequence: CDR1 MNHEY, CDR2 SVGEGT. This CDR3 region has 14 residues. The CDR3 bases are TGTGCCAGCACCGGAGGGGGACAGCCCTTCGTCCTGACTTTC. The encoded protein is CASTGGGQPFVLTF.

The chain combines TRBV18 with TRBJ2-5; 7 bases align to TRBD1. J was trimmed by 3 bases and V by 6 bases; bases with no gene match: 7. This CDR3 contains 14 residues. CDR1 KGHSH and CDR2 LQKENI come from the germline V gene. The CDR3 DNA sequence: TGTGCCAGCTCCTGGGACAGTGTAAAAGAGACCCAGTACTTC. It is translated as CASSWDSVKETQYF.

This sequence joins TRBV2 and TRBJ1-3, with unresolved D. From germline, CDR1 is SNHLY and CDR2 FYNNEI. The CDR3 extends over 14 amino acids. The ends were cut back, 4 bases at V and 2 bases at J, with 9 bases in the middle. CDR3 nucleotide sequence: TGTGCCAGCAGTGGTGTGATTACTGGAAACACCATATATTTT. This encodes CASSGVITGNTIYF.

The chain has TRBV20-1 and TRBJ2-2; no clear D gene. The ends were cut back, 0 bases at V and 6 bases at J, with 11 bases in the middle. This CDR3 comprises 14 residues. Germline V gene data show CDR1 as DFQATT and CDR2 as SNEGSKA (reference sequence). CDR3 protein: CSARDSSRPGELFF. Here the CDR3 DNA reads TGCAGTGCTAGAGATAGTAGCCGTCCCGGGGAGCTGTTTTTT.

The J gene is TRBJ2-1, the V gene TRBV30; D unclear. Germline V gene lookup returns CDR1 GTSNPN and CDR2 SVGIG (reference sequence). The CDR3 runs 13 residues. The ends were cut back, 4 bases at V and 8 bases at J, with 15 bases in the middle. CDR3 sequence: CAWTSRFGDEQFF. CDR3 nucleotide sequence: TGTGCCTGGACCTCCCGGTTCGGCGATGAGCAGTTCTTC.

This clonotype has just a few counts. Given a much more abundant clone one base away, this may be a read error. The chain uses TRBV9 and TRBJ1-2, with D perhaps TRBD1 (6 bases). The CDR3 runs to 14 residues. CDR1 and CDR2 (germline): SGDLS, YYNGEE. The DNA for the CDR3 is TGTGCCAGCATCGTAGGGAGGGGGAACTATGGCTACACCTTC. This gives the protein CASIVGRGNYGYTF.

The rearrangement joins TRBV29-1 to TRBJ2-7; TRBD1 is a possible D gene (6 bases). The germline gives CDR1 SQVTM, CDR2 ANQGSEA. Trimming shortened V by 1 base and J by 2 bases, and 15 bases separated the two germline ends. The CDR3 covers 15 residues. The CDR3 coding sequence is TGCAGCGTTGAAGGTACCGGGACACAAACCTACGAGCAGTACTTC. This translates into CSVEGTGTQTYEQYF.

The chain joins TRBV5-1 to TRBJ1-1; D call uncertain. The V gene's germline CDR1 is SGHRS and CDR2 YFSETQ. The CDR3 has 14 amino acids. Trimming cost V 4 bases and J 0 bases, with 10 bases left between them. The DNA of the CDR3 is TGCGCCAGCAGCCCTCCGGCTGTGAACACTGAAGCTTTCTTT. Translation: CASSPPAVNTEAFF.

This chain joins TRBV20-1 and TRBJ2-3, with 8 nucleotides matching TRBD1. The CDR3 has 14 residues. Germline V gives CDR1 DFQATT, CDR2 SNEGSKA (reference sequence). V lost 3 bases, J lost 2 bases, and 4 bases stayed unmatched. The CDR3 DNA follows: TGCAGTGCTAGGACAGGGGAAGCCACAGATACGCAGTATTTT. Protein product: CSARTGEATDTQYF.

This clonotype was observed at least ten times. The rearrangement joins TRBV7-3 to TRBJ2-1; 7 bases fit TRBD2. The CDR3 is made up of 13 amino acids. The junction had 5 bases not matched to a gene; V was cut back by 2 bases and J by 10 bases. Germline CDR1 reads SGHTA; CDR2 reads FQGTGA. CDR3 DNA sequence: TGTGCCAGCAGCTTAGGGACTATTGACGAGCAGTTCTTC. This translates into CASSLGTIDEQFF.

V is TRBV7-9 and J is TRBJ2-7, with D perhaps matching TRBD2 (6 bases). Germline V gene sequence: CDR1 SEHNR, CDR2 FQNEAQ (reference sequence). The CDR3 consists of 13 residues. V lost 5 bases and J 7 bases, leaving 15 bases between the germline ends. The CDR3 bases are TGTGCCAGCAGCCATGGGGGGACCCAGGAGCAGTACTTC. It translates to CASSHGGTQEQYF.

In its sample, this clonotype was seen many times. The rearrangement joins TRBV6-5 to TRBJ2-7, with 9 bases fitting TRBD2. Germline values: CDR1 MNHEY, CDR2 SVGAGI. This CDR3 is 17 amino acids long. Trimming removed 6 bases from V and 4 bases from J; junction bases left unmatched: 16. The DNA of the CDR3 is TGTGCCAGCAGATTAAGGGGGGCGGTAGCGGGGGAGTACGAGCAGTACTTC. It specifies CASRLRGAVAGEYEQYF.

This clonotype was recorded a few times. The CDR3: CASSPRTGGSYTGELFF. In DNA, the CDR3 is TGCGCCAGCAGCCCCAGGACAGGGGGCTCTTACACCGGGGAGCTGTTTTTT. The genes are TRBV5-1 and TRBJ2-2, with TRBD1 matching 11 bases. Germline V gene data show CDR1 as SGHRS and CDR2 as YFSETQ. Trimming at V came to 4 bases and at J to 3 bases, leaving 8 bases not matched to a gene. The CDR3 has 17 residues.

This clonotype was seen many times. This rearrangement joins TRBV14 to TRBJ2-7; D perhaps matches TRBD2 (6 bases). Germline assignment: CDR1 SGHDN and CDR2 FVKESK. CDR3 length equals 15 residues. V was pared by 0 bases and J by 2 bases, with 11 bases between. Here the CDR3 reads CASSQDSLAPYEQYF. The DNA for the CDR3 is TGTGCCAGCAGCCAAGATTCTCTAGCGCCCTACGAGCAGTACTTC.

This clonotype was counted ten times or more. The V and J genes are TRBV4-1 and TRBJ2-7; TRBD2 aligns across 10 bases. V was pared by 1 base and J by 4 bases, with 4 bases of the junction left unmatched. Germline CDR1 reads MGHRA; CDR2 reads YSYEKL. This CDR3 spans 15 amino acids. This chain's CDR3 is CASSQVAGGFYEQYF. Written as DNA, the CDR3 is TGCGCCAGCAGCCAAGTAGCGGGGGGTTTTTACGAGCAGTACTTC.

This clonotype appeared a few times. V and J are TRBV19 and TRBJ2-1; D possibly matches TRBD1 or TRBD2 (5 bases each). Germline CDR1 and CDR2: LNHDA and SQIVND (reference sequence). V dropped 6 bases and J dropped 3 bases, with 15 bases sitting between them. CDR3 size: 15 residues. In DNA form, the CDR3 reads TGTGCCAGTAGAGAGGGGTGGGACGGCTACAATGAGCAGTTCTTC. This codes for CASREGWDGYNEQFF.

V is TRBV6-2 or TRBV6-3 and J is TRBJ1-6, with D hard to call. The CDR3 is 14 amino acids. Trimming stripped 6 bases from V and 7 bases from J, with 13 bases between. In germline, CDR1 is MNHEY, CDR2 SVGEGT. CDR3 protein: CASSLAPGNSPLHF. The DNA for the CDR3 is TGTGCCAGCAGCCTCGCGCCGGGGAATTCACCCCTCCACTTT.

This clonotype appeared a few times. The gene calls are TRBV5-1 and TRBJ2-5, with TRBD2 identical over 13 bases. The CDR3 loop spans 18 amino acids. Trimming removed 0 bases from V and 4 bases from J; junction bases left unmatched: 9. Germline loops: CDR1 SGHRS, CDR2 YFSETQ. CDR3 nucleotides: TGCGCCAGCAGCTTGGCCGGGACTAGCGGGATGGAGGGAGAGACCCAGTACTTC. Translated: CASSLAGTSGMEGETQYF.

This clonotype was seen a few times. V usage is TRBV30 and J usage is TRBJ1-1; 9 nucleotides line up with TRBD1. The CDR3 loop spans 14 amino acids. V lost 1 base to trimming and J lost 10 bases; unmatched junction nucleotides: 10. CDR1 and CDR2 (germline): GTSNPN, SVGIG (reference sequence). CDR3 DNA sequence: TGTGCCTGGAGTGATTTATTCGGGACAGGGCGAGCTTTCTTT. The encoded protein is CAWSDLFGTGRAFF.

The genes are TRBV20-1 and TRBJ2-7; 7 positions agree with TRBD2. The CDR3 covers 14 residues. The V and J ends lost 5 bases and 2 bases, in that order; junction bases with no gene match: 9. CDR1 and CDR2 from the germline V gene are DFQATT and SNEGSKA (reference sequence). The CDR3 DNA follows: TGCAGTGCTGGAGGGCTAGCGGATACCTACGAGCAGTACTTC. It codes for CSAGGLADTYEQYF.